This T cell receptor (beta chain) derives from a study of neurological immune-mediated disorders. TCRdb fed the 5' RACE reads into MiXCR, producing one record per CDR3 protein. The sample has some 16,000 distinct CDR3 sequences; about 9% are singletons. This clonotype was seen at least ten times. The CDR3 extends over 16 amino acids. Trimming left V 1 base short and J 8 bases short, with 20 bases between. Per germline, CDR1 LGHNA and CDR2 YSLEER. The sample comprised CD8+ T cells from blood. This receptor was obtained from a man in his forties or fifties in good health. This sequence joins TRBV4-3 and TRBJ1-2; D not certain. CDR3 coding DNA: TGCGCCAGCAGCCAAGGTCGTACGGGTCTCTCCATGGGCTACACCTTC. This translates into CASSQGRTGLSMGYTF.